This entry lists 25 T cell receptor beta chains sequenced from one sample in a study of blood T cells in healthy people across ages (dated by TCRdb to about 2015). The library was made by 5' RACE. TCRdb records Illumina HiSeq 2500 as the sequencer. A second roughly 7 to 11 cycle PCR used a sample-barcoded 5' primer and a J-beta primer mix. The public reads were quality trimmed at Q25 with fastp and then assembled into clones with MiXCR by TCRdb, keeping productive beta chains. Identical CDR3 proteins give one entry, which carries the most common genes and DNA. The sample includes hundreds of thousands of distinct CDR3 sequences, with about 62% observed a single time. Of the sample, approximately 21% falls within the top ten clones. Sequencing was performed on blood. The receptors were sampled from a man aged 30 to 45 in good health.

This clonotype occurred many times. The chain joins TRBV20-1 to TRBJ2-6, with 8 bases matching TRBD1. V gave up 7 bases and J gave up 3 bases; unmatched junction bases: 8. The V gene's germline CDR1 is DFQATT and CDR2 SNEGSKA (reference sequence). This CDR3 contains 15 residues. In nucleotides, the CDR3 is TGCAGTGTATGGCAGGGGGCGGGTGGGGCCAACGTCCTGACTTTC. Translating it yields CSVWQGAGGANVLTF.

This chain connects TRBV2 to TRBJ1-6, with TRBD1 as a possible D gene (6 bases). CDR3 length: 13 amino acids. Germline values: CDR1 SNHLY, CDR2 FYNNEI. Trimming removed 6 bases from V and 9 bases from J, with 12 bases in between. The CDR3 DNA sequence: TGTGCCAGCAGAGGACAGATCAGTTCACCCCTCCACTTT. Amino acids: CASRGQISSPLHF.

The V call is TRBV4-3, the J call TRBJ1-6; no clear D. CDR3 size: 14 residues. Trimming cost V 0 bases and J 9 bases, with 9 bases left between them. Germline CDR1 and CDR2: LGHNA and YSLEER. The CDR3 DNA follows: TGCGCCAGCAGCCAAGATAGGGAGTCTTCACCCCTCCACTTT. As protein: CASSQDRESSPLHF.

This clonotype has more than one count but fewer than ten. The chain recombines TRBV3-1 with TRBJ2-5; a possible D gene is TRBD1 (6 bases). This CDR3 region has 11 residues. Per germline, CDR1 LGHDT and CDR2 YNNKEL (reference sequence). The V and J ends lost 3 bases and 11 bases respectively, with 10 bases between them. The CDR3 is CASSQNREQYF. CDR3 DNA sequence: TGTGCCAGCAGCCAGAACAGGGAGCAGTACTTC.

This clonotype was detected only a few times. The chain links TRBV20-1 to TRBJ2-7; D remains ambiguous. V was clipped by 3 bases and J by 6 bases, with 15 bases between them. CDR1 and CDR2 (germline): DFQATT, SNEGSKA (reference sequence). The CDR3 runs to 13 residues. Here the CDR3 reads CSARMPTSLEQYF. The CDR3 nucleotides are TGCAGTGCTAGGATGCCAACCTCCCTCGAGCAGTACTTC.

V is TRBV6-2 or TRBV6-3 and J is TRBJ2-1; the match to TRBD2 covers 8 bases. V trimming: 8 bases; J trimming: 8 bases; junction bases outside the gene matches: 17. CDR3 size: 16 residues. Germline V gene sequence: CDR1 MNHEY, CDR2 SVGEGT. Here the CDR3 DNA reads TGTGCCAGCTCGGACCCGCGGCTAGCGGGTGTCGATGAGCAGTTCTTC. Encoded protein: CASSDPRLAGVDEQFF.

The chain's CDR3 is CASSLYGSGDEQYF. In nucleotides, the CDR3 is TGTGCCAGCAGTTTGTACGGGAGTGGGGACGAGCAGTACTTC. This chain links TRBV27 with TRBJ2-4; D may be TRBD2 (6 bases). The J call may be mistaken, given a closer DNA end match to TRBJ2-7. From germline, CDR1 is MNHEY and CDR2 SMNVEV (reference sequence). The CDR3 is made up of 14 amino acids.

This clonotype has a handful of counts. The chain has TRBV29-1 and TRBJ2-7, with 8 bases identical to TRBD2. This CDR3 is built from 12 residues. CDR1 SQVTM and CDR2 ANQGSEA come from the germline V gene. J was trimmed by 4 bases and V by 4 bases; bases with no gene match: 3. DNA of the CDR3: TGCAGCGTTGGCGGGGGGCAGTACGAGCAGTACTTC. Translating it yields CSVGGGQYEQYF.

This clonotype has a handful of counts. The chain joins TRBV7-2 to TRBJ1-1, with D perhaps matching TRBD1 (5 bases). V gave up 5 bases and J gave up 6 bases, with 22 bases separating them. CDR3 size: 16 residues. Germline CDR1 SGHTA, CDR2 FQGNSA. This chain's CDR3 is CASSRQIGGGFSEAFF. As DNA, the CDR3 is TGTGCCAGCAGCCGTCAAATTGGGGGGGGATTCTCTGAAGCTTTCTTT.

This clonotype occurred a few times. The CDR3 DNA follows: TGTGCCACCCTAATTCGGGGTACCCAGTACTTC. Translating it yields CATLIRGTQYF. The chain joins TRBV7-8 to TRBJ2-5; TRBD2 might be the D (5 bases). From germline, CDR1 is SGHVS and CDR2 FQNEAQ. CDR3 length equals 11 residues. The V gene lost 10 bases and the J gene lost 8 bases, with 14 bases spanning the gap.

The V gene is TRBV5-1, the J gene TRBJ2-5, with 10 bases identical to TRBD1. The V segment lost 4 bases and the J segment 4 bases; nucleotides outside the gene matches: 4. Germline V CDR1 and CDR2: SGHRS, YFSETQ. The CDR3 has 14 amino acids. CDR3 bases: TGCGCCAGCAGCCCCGACAGGGGGCTAGAGACCCAGTACTTC. As protein: CASSPDRGLETQYF.

This clonotype occurred a few times. V and J are TRBV7-3 and TRBJ2-1, with 11 bases lining up with TRBD1. Trimming took 6 bases from V and 6 from J; bases not matched to a gene: 4. Germline assignment: CDR1 SGHTA and CDR2 FQGTGA. This CDR3 is 14 amino acids long. CDR3 nucleotides: TGTGCCAGCAGGCCGGGACAGGGGGTCAATGAGCAGTTCTTC. Its protein is CASRPGQGVNEQFF. Using reference TRBV7-3 and TRBJ2-1 for the parts outside the CDR3, the full variable domain is GAGVSQTPSNKVTEKGKYVELRCDPISGHTALYWYRQSLGQGPEFLIYFQGTGAADDSGLPNDRFFAVRPEGSVSTLKIQRTERGDSAVYLCASRPGQGVNEQFFGPGTRLTVL.

The CDR3 spells CASSLRTGTGELFF. DNA for the CDR3: TGTGCCAGCAGCCTGAGGACAGGCACCGGGGAGCTGTTTTTT. The V call is TRBV11-2, the J call TRBJ2-2; 7 nucleotides agree with TRBD1. Trimming at V came to 5 bases and at J to 4 bases, leaving 4 bases not matched to a gene. CDR3 size: 14 residues. The V gene's germline CDR1 is SGHAT and CDR2 FQNNGV.

This clonotype was counted only a few times. The V and J genes are TRBV4-3 and TRBJ1-6; 7 bases line up with TRBD1. In germline, CDR1 is LGHNA, CDR2 YSLEER. The CDR3 spans 15 residues. Trimming took 1 base from V and 6 from J; bases not matched to a gene: 3. In DNA, the CDR3 is TGCGCCAGCAGCCAAGGGGACAGCGTTAATTCACCCCTCCACTTT. Protein product: CASSQGDSVNSPLHF.

This clonotype was seen a few times. V gene TRBV10-3 combines with J gene TRBJ1-2; D may be TRBD1 (5 bases). V was pared by 6 bases and J by 6 bases, with 14 bases between. The CDR3 runs 13 residues. CDR1 and CDR2 (germline): ENHRY, SYGVKD. The CDR3 here is CAISVTDVHGYTF. CDR3 DNA: TGTGCCATCAGCGTGACAGACGTACATGGCTACACCTTC.

The chain combines TRBV20-1 with TRBJ2-7; 9 bases map to TRBD1. Per germline, CDR1 DFQATT and CDR2 SNEGSKA (reference sequence). The CDR3 has 13 residues. V was pared by 6 bases and J by 3 bases, with 6 bases of the junction left unmatched. This CDR3 reads CSAQGQGVYEQYF. The DNA for the CDR3 is TGCAGTGCCCAGGGACAGGGAGTCTACGAGCAGTACTTC.

In regard to this clonotype: The CDR3 does not close with the conserved phenylalanine or tryptophan, likely indicating a read error. The chain has TRBV12-3 or TRBV12-4 and TRBJ2-4; 7 bases line up with TRBD2. The J call is in doubt because the DNA end fits TRBJ2-7 better. The length of the CDR3 is 15 residues. The CDR3 is CASSPGGGRSSEQYY. CDR3 sequence (DNA): TGTGCCAGCAGTCCCGGAGGCGGGAGATCAAGCGAGCAGTACTAC.

The chain recombines TRBV12-3 or TRBV12-4 with TRBJ2-3; 9 bases map to TRBD2. The V gene end was trimmed by 1 base and the J gene end by 14 bases; junction bases not matched to a gene: 7. The CDR3 spans 13 residues. The CDR3 bases are TGTGCCAGCAGTTTAGAAGTGTGGCGGGGGGGGTATTTT. Translated: CASSLEVWRGGYF.

The chain recombines TRBV7-2 with TRBJ1-5; no clear D gene. V lost 5 bases, J lost 9 bases, and 17 bases lay in between. Germline loops: CDR1 SGHTA, CDR2 FQGNSA. CDR3 length: 14 residues. CDR3 nucleotides: TGTGCCAGCAGCCCCCACGGACTATATGTGCCCCAGCATTTT. It yields the protein CASSPHGLYVPQHF.

V usage is TRBV20-1 and J usage is TRBJ2-7; TRBD1 or TRBD2 may be the D gene (5 bases each). Germline V gene lookup returns CDR1 DFQATT and CDR2 SNEGSKA (reference sequence). This CDR3 spans 17 amino acids. The ends were cut back, 3 bases at V and 0 bases at J, with 21 bases in the middle. In DNA form, the CDR3 reads TGCAGTGCTAGGGGTTATGGGGCGGGCGCTCTCTCCTACGAGCAGTACTTC. This translates into CSARGYGAGALSYEQYF.

V is TRBV19 and J is TRBJ1-6, with TRBD1 matching over 7 bases. From germline, CDR1 is LNHDA and CDR2 SQIVND (reference sequence). This CDR3 comprises 13 residues. V shed 9 bases and J 7 bases; nucleotides not matched to a gene: 6. The CDR3: CASTGQLNSPLHF. The CDR3 DNA reads TGTGCCAGCACGGGACAGTTAAATTCACCCCTCCACTTT.

The table lists this clonotype with a few counts. The chain links TRBV7-2 to TRBJ1-4; 7 bases align to TRBD1. This CDR3 is 14 amino acids long. J lost 8 bases, V lost 5 bases, and 8 bases had no gene match. Germline CDR1 SGHTA, CDR2 FQGNSA. DNA for the CDR3: TGTGCCAGCAGCCCCTCGGGACAGAAAGAAAAACTGTTTTTT. It specifies CASSPSGQKEKLFF.

This clonotype was recorded once. The chain is built from TRBV29-1 and TRBJ1-5; D unresolved. Trimming took off 4 bases at V and 3 bases at J, with 7 bases between the two ends. The CDR3 contains 12 residues. The germline CDR1 and CDR2 sequences are SQVTM and ANQGSEA. CDR3 in amino acids: CSVGRDNQPQHF. The CDR3 nucleotides read TGCAGCGTTGGTAGGGACAATCAGCCCCAGCATTTT.

The chain uses TRBV20-1 and TRBJ2-4; TRBD2 matches 7 bases. The trim removed 3 bases at V and 4 bases at J, leaving 9 bases unmatched. The CDR3 length is 15 residues. From germline, CDR1 is DFQATT and CDR2 SNEGSKA (reference sequence). The CDR3 DNA sequence: TGCAGTGCTAGTATATCGAGCGGGGTTAAAAACATTCAGTACTTC. This translates into CSASISSGVKNIQYF.

The CDR3 DNA follows: TGTGCCAGCAGCTTAGTTTCGAGGTTAGGGCAAGAGACCCAGTACTTC. It yields the protein CASSLVSRLGQETQYF. J is TRBJ2-5 and V is TRBV7-6; D ambiguous. Trimming took off 1 base at V and 2 bases at J, with 14 bases between the two ends. Germline V gene data show CDR1 as SGHVS and CDR2 as FNYEAQ. The CDR3 runs to 16 residues.